Listed here are 12 T cell receptor beta chains from one sample, sequenced in a study of neurological immune-mediated disorders. Each CDR3 protein is one row after TCRdb ran MiXCR on the 5' RACE reads. Among approximately 60,000 distinct CDR3 sequences listed, under 4.5% were seen once. The material sequenced was PBMCs. The receptor source for this set is a woman in her twenties or thirties with multiple sclerosis.

This clonotype was detected ten times or more. The gene calls are TRBV9 and TRBJ1-1; D ambiguous. V lost 0 bases, J lost 1 base, and 10 bases lay in between. Per germline, CDR1 SGDLS and CDR2 YYNGEE. CDR3 length: 15 amino acids. CDR3 nucleotide sequence: TGTGCCAGCAGCGTAGGTAAGGGAGGGAACACTGAAGCTTTCTTT. It yields the protein CASSVGKGGNTEAFF.

This clonotype came up many times. The chain couples TRBV20-1 to TRBJ2-1, with D possibly being TRBD2 (5 bases). Trimming pared 5 bases from V and 11 bases from J, leaving 10 bases between. The CDR3 is made up of 10 amino acids. CDR1 and CDR2 (germline): DFQATT, SNEGSKA (reference sequence). CDR3 sequence (DNA): TGCAGTGCTGAGAGCGGCCAGCAGTTCTTC. This codes for CSAESGQQFF.

This chain connects TRBV12-5 to TRBJ1-1; D is unresolved. V lost 1 base and J lost 4, with 7 bases in between. The CDR3 consists of 13 residues. Germline V gives CDR1 LGHNT, CDR2 FRNRAP. CDR3 coding DNA: TGTGCTAGTGGTTTGGGACTGGGCACTGAAGCTTTCTTT. Protein sequence: CASGLGLGTEAFF.

This clonotype was seen at least ten times. The CDR3 region is CASSPITGSPYEQYF. The CDR3 DNA is TGCGCCAGCAGCCCTATAACAGGGTCCCCCTACGAGCAGTACTTC. This chain connects TRBV5-1 to TRBJ2-7, with D tentatively TRBD1 (6 bases). CDR3 length: 15 amino acids. Trimming cost V 4 bases and J 2 bases, with 16 bases left between them. The germline gives CDR1 SGHRS, CDR2 YFSETQ.

In this sample, this clonotype turned up many times. The V gene is TRBV6-2 or TRBV6-3, the J gene TRBJ2-7, with D unresolved. Trimming took off 6 bases at V and 3 bases at J, with 3 bases between the two ends. CDR1 is MNHEY and CDR2 is SVGEGT in the germline V gene. The length of the CDR3 is 10 residues. This chain's CDR3 is CASSHYEQYF. The DNA for the CDR3 is TGTGCCAGCAGCCACTACGAGCAGTACTTC.

The genes are TRBV7-9 and TRBJ2-7, with TRBD1 identical over 8 bases. Looked up from germline, CDR1 is SEHNR and CDR2 is FQNEAQ (reference sequence). V trimming: 3 bases; J trimming: 7 bases; junction bases outside the gene matches: 5. This CDR3 has 13 residues. CDR3 in DNA: TGTGCCAGCAGCTTTGGACAGGGCGGGGAGCAGTACTTC. As protein: CASSFGQGGEQYF.

Turning to this clonotype: It may be a read error: a sequence one base away is much more abundant. V is TRBV11-2 and J is TRBJ2-3, with unresolved D. V lost 6 bases and J 2 bases, leaving 3 bases between the germline ends. The CDR3 consists of 11 residues. The V gene's germline CDR1 is SGHAT and CDR2 FQNNGV. This chain's CDR3 is CASRNTDTQYF. The CDR3 DNA follows: TGTGCCAGCAGAAACACAGATACGCAGTATTTT.

At least ten counts were recorded for this clonotype. The chain links TRBV27 to TRBJ2-1, with D possibly TRBD2 on 6 matching bases. This CDR3 is built from 15 residues. V was clipped by 1 base and J by 9 bases, with 16 bases between them. Per the germline V gene, CDR1 is MNHEY and CDR2 is SMNVEV (reference sequence). The CDR3 loop reads CASSLFIGGPSEQFF. In DNA form, the CDR3 reads TGTGCCAGCAGTTTATTTATCGGAGGGCCAAGTGAGCAGTTCTTC.

This clonotype was observed many times. This chain connects TRBV20-1 to TRBJ1-4, with D maybe TRBD1 (5 bases). This CDR3 region has 13 residues. Germline V gene sequence: CDR1 DFQATT, CDR2 SNEGSKA (reference sequence). Trimming took off 5 bases at V and 8 bases at J, with 15 bases between the two ends. The CDR3 region has the DNA TGCAGTGCTTTCGGCCGGGGCAGAGAAAAACTGTTTTTT. Translation gives CSAFGRGREKLFF.

The chain employs TRBV6-5 and TRBJ2-6, with 9 bases identical to TRBD1. From germline, CDR1 is MNHEY and CDR2 SVGAGI. Trimming took 6 bases from V and 4 from J; bases not matched to a gene: 10. This CDR3 is 17 amino acids long. The CDR3 loop is CASRAEQGAFGANVLTF. CDR3 bases: TGTGCCAGCAGGGCCGAACAGGGGGCCTTCGGGGCCAACGTCCTGACTTTC.

This clonotype has at least ten counts. The chain links TRBV29-1 to TRBJ2-2; TRBD2 might be the D (6 bases). CDR3 length equals 12 residues. V was trimmed by 6 bases and J by 4 bases, leaving 9 bases between them. Germline CDR1 reads SQVTM; CDR2 reads ANQGSEA. Here the CDR3 DNA reads TGCAGCGTACAGCGGGTCACCGGGGAGCTGTTTTTT. It is translated as CSVQRVTGELFF.

This clonotype was counted only a few times. Just one base apart from a much larger clone, this may be a read error. The genes are TRBV5-6 and TRBJ2-1; the D gene is possibly TRBD2 (5 bases). There are 11 residues in the CDR3. Trimming cost V 5 bases and J 9 bases, with 9 bases left between them. Germline assignment: CDR1 SGHDT and CDR2 YYEEEE. DNA of the CDR3: TGTGCCAGCAGATTAGGAGGTGAGCAGTTCTTC. Encoded protein: CASRLGGEQFF.